The rows below give T cell receptor beta chains drawn from one sample of a study of T cells after yellow fever vaccination. TCRdb reanalysed the 5' RACE reads using MiXCR and keeps one entry per CDR3 protein. The sample includes about 350,000 distinct CDR3 sequences, over 4% of them seen just once. Sequencing was performed on PBMCs, taken 5 days after the yellow fever booster vaccination. The origin of the receptors is a man aged 18 to 30 who received the YFV17D yellow fever vaccine. The CDR3 runs from the conserved cysteine through the conserved F or W. The D gene is left open where the match is weak. Clone size appears in some rows only: once, few, many, or a class for an expanded clone.

TRBJ2-3	few	TRBV7-2	TRBD2	TGTGCCAGCAGCTCCCCCCCCGGCGGTAGCGGGGGGGCCACAGATACGCAGTATTTT	CASSSPPGGSGGATDTQYF
TRBJ2-2	few	TRBV6-5	TRBD1	TGTGCCAGCAATTACCTGACAGGGTTCACCGGGGAGCTGTTTTTT	CASNYLTGFTGELFF
TRBJ2-1	few	TRBV5-4	TRBD1	TGTGCCAGCAGCCCACGACAGGGGACGGATGAGCAGTTCTTC	CASSPRQGTDEQFF
TRBJ2-5	many	TRBV12-5	NA	TGTGCTAGTGGTTCCCGACCCCTGGAAGAGACCCAGTACTTC	CASGSRPLEETQYF
TRBJ1-2	few	TRBV6-2/TRBV6-3	NA	TGTGCCAGCAGTCCAGACGCGTCGGGCTATGGCTACACCTTC	CASSPDASGYGYTF
TRBJ2-1	NA	TRBV6-5	TRBD1	TGTGCCAGCAGTCGCCAGACTACAGGGGGTGAGCAGTTCTTC	CASSRQTTGGEQFF
TRBJ2-7	many	TRBV9	TRBD1	TGTGCCAGCAGCCCTAACAGGGGGAACGAGCAGTACTTC	CASSPNRGNEQYF
TRBJ1-4	NA	TRBV4-3	NA	TGCGCCAGCAGCCAAGATTTCATTGGGACCCCAGATAATGAAAAACTGTTTTTT	CASSQDFIGTPDNEKLFF
TRBJ2-3	few	TRBV5-1	NA	TGCGCCAGCAGCTTTACCCAGGGAAAGGTAACAGATACGCAGTATTTT	CASSFTQGKVTDTQYF
TRBJ2-2	NA	TRBV20-1	NA	TGCAGTGCTCCGCCATTAACAGTCTTCGAGGACACCGGGGAGCTGTTTTTT	CSAPPLTVFEDTGELFF
TRBJ1-5	few	TRBV7-9	TRBD1	TGTGCCAGCAGCTTAGTAGGAGTCAGGGGGCTCAATCAGCCCCAGCATTTT	CASSLVGVRGLNQPQHF
TRBJ1-1	NA	TRBV11-1	NA	TGTGCCAGCAGCCTAGGACACGGCTTAGAAGCTTTCTTT	CASSLGHGLEAFF
TRBJ2-3	many	TRBV14	TRBD2	TGTGCCAGCAGCCAAGCTAGCGGGGGCCCTTCCATAGATACGCAGTATTTT	CASSQASGGPSIDTQYF
TRBJ2-7	few	TRBV5-1	NA	TGCGCCAGCAGCTTGACTGGCGGTCGCGAGCAGTACTTC	CASSLTGGREQYF
TRBJ2-3	many	TRBV6-2/TRBV6-3	NA	TGTGCCAGCAGAAACATGGGGGAAAGGACGCAGTATTTT	CASRNMGERTQYF
TRBJ1-1	many	TRBV3-1	NA	TGTGCCAGCAGCCAAGAACCGGGAATGAACACTGAAGCTTTCTTT	CASSQEPGMNTEAFF
TRBJ2-2	few	TRBV4-2	NA	TGTGCCAGCAGCGGAACCCCGAACACCGGGGAGCTGTTTTTT	CASSGTPNTGELFF
TRBJ1-1	NA	TRBV12-3/TRBV12-4	TRBD1	TGTGCCAGCAGGCAGACAGGGGGGACTGAAGCTTTCTTT	CASRQTGGTEAFF
TRBJ2-5	many	TRBV29-1	NA	TGCAGCGTTGAAGGTTTAGTAGTCCAAGAGACCCAGTACTTC	CSVEGLVVQETQYF
TRBJ2-3	many	TRBV28	TRBD2	TGTGCCAGCAGTCTAGCGGGGGCCAACACAGATACGCAGTATTTT	CASSLAGANTDTQYF
TRBJ1-1	few	TRBV5-1	TRBD1	TGCGCCAGCAGCTTGGGGACAGGGACGAACACTGAAGCTTTCTTT	CASSLGTGTNTEAFF
TRBJ1-5	many	TRBV7-2	NA	TGTGCCAGCAGCTCCGTTGAGGGCTCGCCCCAGCATTTT	CASSSVEGSPQHF